The 32 T cell receptor beta chains presented below share a single source sample, sequenced in a study of OX40 agonist ivuxolimab in advanced cancers. Profiling relied on immunoSEQ multiplex PCR, and the TCRdb table lists in-frame clones only, not all of them. The sample contains some 45,000 clones, 70% to 90% of which appear only once. Sequences were derived from CD4+ or CD8+ T cells sorted from blood, sampled in a trial of the OX40 agonist ivuxolimab. These TCRs come from an adult with an advanced solid tumor such as melanoma, head and neck, liver or kidney cancer.

This clone was counted a few times. The chain carries TRBV5-1 and TRBJ1-6, with D possibly matching TRBD1 (5 bases). The germline V gene has CDR1 SGHRS and CDR2 YFSETQ. V was trimmed by 3 bases and J by 6 bases, leaving 13 bases between them. This CDR3 has 15 residues. CDR3 loop: CASSWETDTNSPLHF. The DNA for the CDR3 is TGCGCCAGCAGCTGGGAGACAGACACTAATTCACCCCTCCACTTT. Supplemented by reference TRBV5-1 and TRBJ1-6, the full variable domain reads KAGVTQTPRYLIKTRGQQVTLSCSPISGHRSVSWYQQTPGQGLQFLFEYFSETQRNKGNFPGRFSGRQFSNSRSEMNVSTLELGDSALYLCASSWETDTNSPLHFGNGTRLTVT.

The rearrangement uses TRBV7-9 and TRBJ2-2; D is uncertain. Germline CDR1 SEHNR, CDR2 FQNEAQ (reference sequence). V shed 2 bases and J shed 3 bases, with 4 bases lying between them. This CDR3 comprises 13 residues. The CDR3 loop reads CASSLRDTGELFF. CDR3 DNA: TGTGCCAGCAGCTTAAGGGACACCGGGGAGCTGTTTTTT. Filled out from reference TRBV7-9 and TRBJ2-2, the complete variable domain reads DTGVSQNPRHKITKRGQNVTFRCDPISEHNRLYWYRQTLGQGPEFLTYFQNEAQLEKSRLLSDRFSAERPKGSFSTLEIQRTEQGDSAMYLCASSLRDTGELFFGEGSRLTVL.

V is TRBV2 and J is TRBJ1-3; D is undetermined. The V end lost 1 base, the J end lost 0 bases, and 7 bases lay between the germline ends. Germline CDR1 is SNHLY and CDR2 is FYNNEI. The CDR3 has 15 amino acids. The chain's CDR3 is CASSEEGSSGNTIYF. CDR3 coding DNA: TGTGCCAGCAGTGAAGAGGGAAGCTCTGGAAACACCATATATTTT.

CDR3 nucleotides: TGTGCCATCAGTGAGTCGTCCGGCGGGAGGGAGTTCTTC. This gives the protein CAISESSGGREFF. The V and J genes are TRBV10-3 and TRBJ2-1; 9 bases fit TRBD2. V trimming: 0 bases; J trimming: 14 bases; junction bases outside the gene matches: 5. The CDR3 sequence is 13 residues long. Germline CDR1 is ENHRY and CDR2 is SYGVKD.

The chain joins TRBV10-3 to TRBJ2-7; the D is unclear. The V gene's germline CDR1 is ENHRY and CDR2 SYGVKD. This CDR3 region has 13 residues. The ends were cut back, 10 bases at V and 2 bases at J, with 15 bases in the middle. CDR3 protein: CASRTEGPYEQYF. CDR3 coding DNA: TGTGCCAGCAGGACGGAAGGTCCCTACGAGCAGTACTTC.

J is TRBJ2-7 and V is TRBV7-2; D uncertain. CDR1 is SGHTA and CDR2 is FQGNSA in the germline V gene. The V gene lost 1 base and the J gene lost 2 bases, with 21 bases spanning the gap. The CDR3 length is 18 residues. Here the CDR3 DNA reads TGTGCCAGCAGCTTAGGATATGGCTATAGAGTCTTAACCTACGAGCAGTACTTC. It is translated as CASSLGYGYRVLTYEQYF. Full variable domain (outside the CDR3, taken from reference TRBV7-2 and TRBJ2-7): GAGVSQSPSNKVTEKGKDVELRCDPISGHTALYWYRQSLGQGLEFLIYFQGNSAPDKSGLPSDRFSAERTGGSVSTLTIQRTQQEDSAVYLCASSLGYGYRVLTYEQYFGPGTRLTVT.

This clone showed up just once. The V and J genes are TRBV19 and TRBJ1-5; D possibly corresponds to TRBD1 (6 bases). V lost 5 bases, J lost 3 bases, and 17 bases lay in between. The CDR3 sequence is 16 residues long. In germline, CDR1 is LNHDA, CDR2 SQIVND (reference sequence). The CDR3 coding sequence is TGTGCCAGTAGTGCAACCGGGCGGACAGACAATCAGCCCCAGCATTTT. This gives the protein CASSATGRTDNQPQHF.

V and J are TRBV7-3 and TRBJ2-1; D is unclear. Germline assignment: CDR1 SGHTA and CDR2 FQGTGA. The CDR3 is 13 residues long. Between the trimmed V and J ends, which lost 1 base and 5 bases, there was a span of 6 bases. The CDR3 reads CASSLSQNNEQFF. As DNA, the CDR3 is TGTGCCAGCAGCTTAAGTCAGAACAATGAGCAGTTCTTC. Full variable domain (missing parts from reference TRBV7-3 and TRBJ2-1): GAGVSQTPSNKVTEKGKYVELRCDPISGHTALYWYRQSLGQGPEFLIYFQGTGAADDSGLPNDRFFAVRPEGSVSTLKIQRTERGDSAVYLCASSLSQNNEQFFGPGTRLTVL.

The CDR3 coding sequence is TGTGCCAGCAGCTTAGGAGGAGGGGGTGAAAAACTGTTTTTT. Translating gives CASSLGGGGEKLFF. This rearrangement joins TRBV11-2 to TRBJ1-4; D possibly corresponds to TRBD1 (6 bases). The V and J ends lost 1 base and 7 bases respectively, with 10 bases between them. Germline lookup yields CDR1 SGHAT and CDR2 FQNNGV. CDR3 length equals 14 residues.

The chain links TRBV6-1 to TRBJ1-2, with D perhaps matching TRBD1 (6 bases). V lost 0 bases and J 4 bases, leaving 15 bases between the germline ends. This CDR3 spans 16 amino acids. CDR1 is MNHNS and CDR2 is SASEGT in the germline V gene. The CDR3 DNA reads as TGTGCCAGCAGTGAAGCCCCACGGACAGCCATCTATGGCTACACCTTC. The encoded protein is CASSEAPRTAIYGYTF.

The rearrangement uses TRBV28 and TRBJ1-3; tentatively, D is TRBD1 (6 bases). This CDR3 comprises 14 residues. CDR1 is MDHEN, CDR2 SYDVKM, per germline. Trimming pared 6 bases from V and 2 bases from J, leaving 11 bases between. The CDR3: CASRPTGTGNTIYF. The CDR3 coding sequence is TGTGCCAGCAGGCCGACAGGCACTGGAAACACCATATATTTT.

The chain combines TRBV6-4 with TRBJ2-7; D is undetermined. CDR1 and CDR2 from the germline V gene are MRHNA and SNTAGT. The CDR3 has 15 residues. The ends were cut back, 2 bases at V and 3 bases at J, with 14 bases in the middle. CDR3 DNA: TGTGCCAGCAGTGACATGGACCGAGTAGTCTACGAGCAGTACTTC. It codes for CASSDMDRVVYEQYF.

The chain combines TRBV5-4 with TRBJ1-1; 7 bases are a match to TRBD1. CDR1 SGHNT and CDR2 YYREEE come from the germline V gene (reference sequence). There are 12 residues in the CDR3. V gave up 4 bases and J gave up 3 bases; unmatched junction bases: 0. The CDR3: CASSTGDTEAFF. CDR3 DNA: TGTGCCAGCAGCACAGGGGACACTGAAGCTTTCTTT.

The CDR3 region is CASSLRVSEAFF. The CDR3 bases are TGTGCCAGCAGTTTAAGGGTTAGTGAAGCTTTCTTT. The V gene is TRBV28, the J gene TRBJ1-1, with D unresolved. Germline V gene sequence: CDR1 MDHEN, CDR2 SYDVKM. Trimming took off 2 bases at V and 7 bases at J, with 8 bases between the two ends. CDR3 length: 12 residues. The whole variable domain, filled in from reference TRBV28 and TRBJ1-1, reads DVKVTQSSRYLVKRTGEKVFLECVQDMDHENMFWYRQDPGLGLRLIYFSYDVKMKEKGDIPEGYSVSREKKERFSLILESASTNQTSMYLCASSLRVSEAFFGQGTRLTVV.

This chain links TRBV5-6 with TRBJ1-2; no clear D. The CDR3 extends over 17 amino acids. Germline CDR1 is SGHDT and CDR2 is YYEEEE. V was pared by 3 bases and J by 8 bases, with 26 bases between. The CDR3 reads CASSSLTYLSERSGYTF. The CDR3 DNA reads TGTGCCAGCAGCTCGTTGACCTATCTTAGTGAGAGGTCGGGCTACACCTTC.

The rearrangement links TRBV6-5 to TRBJ2-5, with TRBD1 identical over 7 bases. The J call is in doubt because the DNA end fits TRBJ2-7 better. Germline assignment: CDR1 MNHEY and CDR2 SVGAGI. The CDR3 is made up of 14 amino acids. The CDR3 loop is CASSYSQGTNEQYF. The CDR3 DNA is TGTGCCAGCAGTTACTCACAGGGGACCAACGAGCAGTACTTC.

This chain uses TRBV11-1 with TRBJ2-7; D perhaps matches TRBD2 (6 bases). The CDR3 runs 14 residues. The germline V gene has CDR1 SGHAT and CDR2 FQDESV (reference sequence). Trimming cost V 3 bases and J 6 bases, with 15 bases left between them. The chain's CDR3 is CASSLGGSRSEQYF. CDR3 coding DNA: TGTGCCAGCAGCTTGGGGGGTTCGAGGAGCGAGCAGTACTTC.

The chain carries TRBV6-6 and TRBJ1-2; TRBD1 aligns across 10 bases. The CDR3 consists of 13 residues. V was clipped by 7 bases and J by 8 bases; unmatched bases: 7. The germline gives CDR1 MNHNY, CDR2 SVGAGI (reference sequence). Here the CDR3 reads CASTYGGQGGYTF. CDR3 in DNA: TGTGCCAGCACCTACGGGGGACAGGGGGGCTACACCTTC.

This chain joins TRBV19 and TRBJ1-5; D not certain. The CDR3 extends over 15 amino acids. V was cut by 3 bases and J by 0 bases, with 9 bases left in between. The germline V gene encodes CDR1 LNHDA and CDR2 SQIVND (reference sequence). The CDR3 here is CASSIKHYSNQPQHF. CDR3 nucleotide sequence: TGTGCCAGTAGTATTAAGCACTATAGCAATCAGCCCCAGCATTTT.

J is TRBJ2-1 and V is TRBV7-7, with 9 bases identical to TRBD2. The CDR3 has 16 residues. Per the germline V gene, CDR1 is SSHAT and CDR2 is FNYEAQ (reference sequence). After removal of 5 bases from V and 1 base from J, the junction contained 6 bases not matched to a gene. CDR3 residues: CASSPLLAGSYNEQFF. The CDR3 coding sequence is TGTGCCAGCAGCCCCCTACTAGCGGGTTCCTACAATGAGCAGTTCTTC.

The V call is TRBV7-9, the J call TRBJ1-2, with 11 bases that match TRBD1. Germline trimming cut 1 base from V and 7 bases from J; bases unmatched to any gene: 5. This CDR3 region has 15 residues. The germline V gene encodes CDR1 SEHNR and CDR2 FQNEAQ (reference sequence). CDR3 sequence reads: CASSLVGTGGGGYTF. CDR3 nucleotides: TGTGCCAGCAGCTTAGTGGGGACAGGGGGAGGTGGCTACACCTTC.

The chain joins TRBV7-8 to TRBJ1-2; D unresolved. Trimming removed 0 bases at V and 8 bases at J, with 10 bases between. Germline values: CDR1 SGHVS, CDR2 FQNEAQ. The CDR3 is 13 residues long. Written as DNA, the CDR3 is TGTGCCAGCAGCTTAGCGCTGGAAACAGGCTACACCTTC. Translating it yields CASSLALETGYTF.

The chain joins TRBV28 to TRBJ2-5; D is perhaps TRBD2 (6 bases). The germline V gene has CDR1 MDHEN and CDR2 SYDVKM. Trimming pared 6 bases from V and 5 bases from J, leaving 13 bases between. The CDR3 covers 13 residues. CDR3 region: CASSPGVGETQYF. The CDR3 region has the DNA TGTGCCAGCAGCCCGGGGGTTGGGGAGACCCAGTACTTC.

This clone has just a few counts. This sequence joins TRBV19 and TRBJ2-3; the D gene is possibly TRBD1 (6 bases). Germline CDR1 is LNHDA and CDR2 is SQIVND (reference sequence). The germline V and J ends were trimmed by 8 bases and 6 bases, with 12 bases remaining between them. The CDR3 sequence is 12 residues long. The CDR3: CASGSGVDTQYF. The CDR3 DNA reads as TGTGCCAGTGGGTCAGGGGTGGATACGCAGTATTTT.

J is TRBJ1-1 and V is TRBV28; maybe TRBD1 (5 bases). Germline loops: CDR1 MDHEN, CDR2 SYDVKM. The V gene lost 6 bases and the J gene lost 11 bases, with 19 bases spanning the gap. This CDR3 has 13 residues. In nucleotides, the CDR3 is TGTGCCAGCAGCGAATCCGGGACCGCCCTGGCTTTCTTT. This gives the protein CASSESGTALAFF.

V gene TRBV7-9 combines with J gene TRBJ2-7; D unresolved. Trimming took off 3 bases at V and 4 bases at J, with 16 bases between the two ends. Germline V gene data show CDR1 as SEHNR and CDR2 as FQNEAQ (reference sequence). This CDR3 is built from 15 residues. CDR3 amino acids: CASSFALLGGYEQYF. The DNA of the CDR3 is TGTGCCAGCAGCTTTGCGCTACTGGGTGGTTACGAGCAGTACTTC. The full variable domain, with the rest looked up from reference TRBV7-9 and TRBJ2-7, is DTGVSQNPRHKITKRGQNVTFRCDPISEHNRLYWYRQTLGQGPEFLTYFQNEAQLEKSRLLSDRFSAERPKGSFSTLEIQRTEQGDSAMYLCASSFALLGGYEQYFGPGTRLTVT.

As regards this clone: Relative to the germline gene, one junction end is altered; a read error may explain this. The chain recombines TRBV5-3 with TRBJ2-7; D remains unclear. TRBV5-3 is designated an ORF whose function remains uncertain. This CDR3 contains 12 residues. The CDR3: CRVMWPTYEQYF. CDR3 nucleotides: TGCCGGGTAATGTGGCCAACCTACGAGCAGTACTTC.

The chain has TRBV6-1 and TRBJ1-1; maybe TRBD1 (6 bases). The germline V and J ends were trimmed by 8 bases and 2 bases, with 15 bases remaining between them. The length of the CDR3 is 14 residues. Germline V CDR1 and CDR2: MNHNS, SASEGT. CDR3 loop: CASRVTGKNTEAFF. The CDR3 region has the DNA TGTGCCAGCCGGGTAACAGGGAAAAACACTGAAGCTTTCTTT.

In this sample, this clone turned up many times. The V and J genes are TRBV5-8 and TRBJ2-1, with 9 bases that match TRBD2. Germline V gene sequence: CDR1 SGHTS, CDR2 YDEGEE. The CDR3 spans 15 residues. V was pared by 2 bases and J by 8 bases, with 8 bases of the junction left unmatched. Written as DNA, the CDR3 is TGTGCCAGCAGCTTATGGGGTAGCGGGAGTGATGAGCAGTTCTTC. It codes for CASSLWGSGSDEQFF.

CDR3 residues: CASSVQGTRKAFF. CDR3 sequence (DNA): TGTGCCAGCAGCGTACAGGGAACCCGGAAGGCTTTCTTT. The J gene is TRBJ1-1, the V gene TRBV5-4; tentatively, D is TRBD1 (6 bases). Germline values: CDR1 SGHNT, CDR2 YYREEE (reference sequence). The V end was cut by 4 bases, the J end by 11 bases, with 18 bases between. The length of the CDR3 is 13 residues.

V is TRBV13 and J is TRBJ2-7, with 7 bases that match TRBD1. Unmatched junction bases numbered 9, after V lost 9 bases and J lost 4 bases. The germline V gene encodes CDR1 PRHDT and CDR2 FYEKMQ (reference sequence). The length of the CDR3 is 13 residues. The CDR3 DNA follows: TGTGCCAGTATGACAGGGAACCCATACGAGCAGTACTTC. Protein product: CASMTGNPYEQYF.

The chain recombines TRBV30 with TRBJ2-5; TRBD2 agrees at 9 bases. The V gene end was trimmed by 1 base and the J gene end by 4 bases; junction bases not matched to a gene: 4. Germline CDR1 reads GTSNPN; CDR2 reads SVGIG (reference sequence). The CDR3 extends over 14 amino acids. The CDR3 protein is CAWSDLAGVETQYF. The CDR3 DNA reads TGTGCCTGGAGTGACTTAGCGGGAGTAGAGACCCAGTACTTC.